This T cell receptor beta chain was identified in a study of OX40 agonist ivuxolimab in advanced cancers. Study context: With a range of roughly 20 to 85, age averaged approximately 60 years, and about 83% were male.

Germline V gives CDR1 MNHNS, CDR2 SASEGT. The CDR3 spans 14 residues. Autoimmune disease history or systemic immunosuppression led to patients being barred. Details on this clone: One end of the junction is discordant with germline, which a read error may explain.

The method was immunoSEQ multiplex PCR; TCRdb's version includes in-frame clones alone and lacks a portion of them. The repertoire includes 55,000 to 70,000 clones, more than 70% of them detected once, and 2.6% sits in the top ten. The chain is built from TRBV6-1 and TRBJ2-1, with 9 positions matching TRBD2. This clonotype was obtained from an adult with an advanced solid tumor such as melanoma, head and neck, liver or kidney cancer. Sample: CD4+ or CD8+ T cells sorted from blood, taken in a trial of the OX40 agonist ivuxolimab. The CDR3 nucleotides read TGTGCCAGCAGGGAAGGGACTAGCCACGGTGAGCAGTTCTTC. Protein product: CASREGTSHGEQFF.